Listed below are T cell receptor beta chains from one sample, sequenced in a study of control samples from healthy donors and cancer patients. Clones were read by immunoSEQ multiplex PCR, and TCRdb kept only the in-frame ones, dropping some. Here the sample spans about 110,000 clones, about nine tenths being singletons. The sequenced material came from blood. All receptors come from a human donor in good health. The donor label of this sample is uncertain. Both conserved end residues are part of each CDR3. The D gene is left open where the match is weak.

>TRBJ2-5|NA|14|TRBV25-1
TGTGCCAGCAGTGAGTCAGGACTCGTAAAGACCCAGTACTTC
CASSESGLVKTQYF
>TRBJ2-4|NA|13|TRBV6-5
TGTGCCAGCAGTACCCAGGGCAAAAACATTCAGTACTTC
CASSTQGKNIQYF
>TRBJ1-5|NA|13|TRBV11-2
TGTGCCAGCAGCTTAAATAGCAATCAGCCCCAGCATTTT
CASSLNSNQPQHF
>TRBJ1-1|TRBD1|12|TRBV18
TGTGCCAGCTCACCAGAGACAGGGTACCGACCCTTT
CASSPETGYRPF
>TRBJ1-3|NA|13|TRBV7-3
TGTGCCAGCAGCTCCTACTCTGGAAACACCATATATTTT
CASSSYSGNTIYF
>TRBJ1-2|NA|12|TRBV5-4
TGTGCCAGCAGCGCGGATCGCTATGGCTACACCTTC
CASSADRYGYTF
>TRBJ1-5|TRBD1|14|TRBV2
TGTGCCAGCACCAGGGGGGAAGGTAATCAGCCCCAGCATTTT
CASTRGEGNQPQHF
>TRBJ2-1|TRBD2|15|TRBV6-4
TGTGCCAGCAGGGAAGGGACTAGCTCCTACAATGAGCAGTTCTTC
CASREGTSSYNEQFF
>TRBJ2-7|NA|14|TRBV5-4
TGTGCCAGCAGCTTAGAAGGCTTTCTCTACGAGCAGTACTTC
CASSLEGFLYEQYF
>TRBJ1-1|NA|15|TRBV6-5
TGTGCCAGCAGTTACTCGAATTCGCCGGGCACTGAAGCTTTCTTT
CASSYSNSPGTEAFF
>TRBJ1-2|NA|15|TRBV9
TGTGCCAGCAGCGTAGATGGAGGCGAACTCTATGGCTACACCTTC
CASSVDGGELYGYTF
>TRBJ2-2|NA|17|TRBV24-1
TGTGCCACCAGTGATTTTAGGACCACTGAGGGGACCGGGGAGCTGTTTTTT
CATSDFRTTEGTGELFF
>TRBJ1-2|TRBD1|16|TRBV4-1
TGCGCCAGCAGCCAAGATGGCGGCAGGGGGAACTATGGCTACACCTTC
CASSQDGGRGNYGYTF
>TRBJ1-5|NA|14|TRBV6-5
TGTGCCAGCAGCCTCGGCAGTAGCAATCAGCCCCAGCATTTT
CASSLGSSNQPQHF
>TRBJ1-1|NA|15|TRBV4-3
TGCGCCAGCAGCCGTAGTACAGGGTCGAACACTGAAGCTTTCTTT
CASSRSTGSNTEAFF
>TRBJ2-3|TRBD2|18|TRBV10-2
TGCGCCAGCACTCGGATGGGGACTAGCGGGGGGGCGCCAGATACGCAGTATTTT
CASTRMGTSGGAPDTQYF
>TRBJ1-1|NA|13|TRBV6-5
TGTGCCAGCAGTCAACAGGGTTTTACTGAAGCTTTCTTT
CASSQQGFTEAFF
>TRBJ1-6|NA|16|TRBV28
TGTGCCAGCAGCCTCTGGGGGGGCACCTATAATTCACCCCTCCACTTT
CASSLWGGTYNSPLHF
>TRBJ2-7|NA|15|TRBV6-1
TGTGCCAGCAGTGAAGATCCCAGATTCTCCTACGAGCAGTACTTC
CASSEDPRFSYEQYF
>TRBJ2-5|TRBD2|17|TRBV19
TGTGCCAGTAGTATAGCAGCGGGGGGGGCGGACCAAGAGACCCAGTACTTC
CASSIAAGGADQETQYF
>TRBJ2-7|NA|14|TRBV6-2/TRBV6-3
TGTGCCAGCAGTTACTCGCAGGGGCCCTACGAGCAGTACTTC
CASSYSQGPYEQYF
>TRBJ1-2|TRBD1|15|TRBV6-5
TGTGCCAGCAGTTACAGGGGACAGGGCGACTATGGCTACACCTTC
CASSYRGQGDYGYTF